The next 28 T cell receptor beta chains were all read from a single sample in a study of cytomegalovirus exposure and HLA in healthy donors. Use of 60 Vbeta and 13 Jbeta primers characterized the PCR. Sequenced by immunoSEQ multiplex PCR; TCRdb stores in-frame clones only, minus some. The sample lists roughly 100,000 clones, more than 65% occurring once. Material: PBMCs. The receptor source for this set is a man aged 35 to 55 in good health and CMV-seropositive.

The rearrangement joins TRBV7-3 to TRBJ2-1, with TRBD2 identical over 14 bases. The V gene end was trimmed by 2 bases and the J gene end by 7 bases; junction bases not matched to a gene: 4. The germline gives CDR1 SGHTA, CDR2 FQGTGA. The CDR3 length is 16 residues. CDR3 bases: TGTGCCAGCAGCTTACGGGGACTAGCGGGGGCGAATGAGCAGTTCTTC. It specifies CASSLRGLAGANEQFF.

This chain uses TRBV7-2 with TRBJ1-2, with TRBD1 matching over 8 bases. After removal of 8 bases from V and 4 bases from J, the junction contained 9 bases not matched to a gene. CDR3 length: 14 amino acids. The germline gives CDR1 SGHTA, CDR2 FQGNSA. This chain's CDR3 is CASSLLGQGYGYTF. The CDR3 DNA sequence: TGTGCCAGCTCCCTCCTTGGACAGGGCTATGGCTACACCTTC.

CDR3 in amino acids: CSVALQGDKLFF. The CDR3 coding sequence is TGCAGCGTTGCCCTTCAGGGGGATAAACTGTTTTTT. V gene TRBV29-1 combines with J gene TRBJ1-4; TRBD1 matches 7 bases. CDR1 is SQVTM and CDR2 is ANQGSEA in the germline V gene. The ends lost 4 bases at V and 11 bases at J; junction bases unmatched: 7. The CDR3 is 12 residues long.

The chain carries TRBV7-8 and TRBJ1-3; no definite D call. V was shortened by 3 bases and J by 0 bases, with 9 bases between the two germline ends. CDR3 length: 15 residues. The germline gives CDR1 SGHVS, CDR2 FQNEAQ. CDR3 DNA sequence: TGTGCCAGCAGCTTCGGACTGAGCTCTGGAAACACCATATATTTT. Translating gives CASSFGLSSGNTIYF.

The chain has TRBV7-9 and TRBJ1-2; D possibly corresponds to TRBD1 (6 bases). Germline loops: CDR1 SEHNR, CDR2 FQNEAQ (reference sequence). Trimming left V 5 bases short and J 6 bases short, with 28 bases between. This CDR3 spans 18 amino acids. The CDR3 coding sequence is TGTGCCAGCAGCCTCATATGGGGGCTGAGTGGCCTGACTGATGGCTACACCTTC. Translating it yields CASSLIWGLSGLTDGYTF.

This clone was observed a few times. CDR3 DNA sequence: TGCGCCAGCAGCCACCCGGGACTAGCGGGAGGAGGCAGCAATGAGCAGTTCTTC. Translating gives CASSHPGLAGGGSNEQFF. The chain has TRBV4-1 and TRBJ2-1, with 15 bases that match TRBD2. CDR3 size: 18 residues. Germline V gene sequence: CDR1 MGHRA, CDR2 YSYEKL. V gave up 3 bases and J gave up 6 bases; unmatched junction bases: 9.

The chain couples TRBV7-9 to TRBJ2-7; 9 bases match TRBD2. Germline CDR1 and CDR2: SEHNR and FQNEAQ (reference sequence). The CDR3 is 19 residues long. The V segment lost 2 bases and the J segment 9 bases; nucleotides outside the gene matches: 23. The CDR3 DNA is TGTGCCAGCAGCTTACCCCCGGGTGTCGGCGGGGGGGCCGGGGGGACGCAGTACTTC. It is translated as CASSLPPGVGGGAGGTQYF. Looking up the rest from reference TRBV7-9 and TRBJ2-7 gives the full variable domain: DTGVSQNPRHKITKRGQNVTFRCDPISEHNRLYWYRQTLGQGPEFLTYFQNEAQLEKSRLLSDRFSAERPKGSFSTLEIQRTEQGDSAMYLCASSLPPGVGGGAGGTQYFGPGTRLTVT.

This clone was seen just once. CDR3 nucleotide sequence: TGCGCCAGCAGCCAAATGAGGGCCGGGAGCACGTACGAGCAGTACTTC. This encodes CASSQMRAGSTYEQYF. The rearrangement joins TRBV4-3 to TRBJ2-7, with D possibly being TRBD2 (6 bases). The ends were cut back, 2 bases at V and 4 bases at J, with 18 bases in the middle. This CDR3 is 16 amino acids long. The germline CDR1 and CDR2 sequences are LGHNA and YSLEER.

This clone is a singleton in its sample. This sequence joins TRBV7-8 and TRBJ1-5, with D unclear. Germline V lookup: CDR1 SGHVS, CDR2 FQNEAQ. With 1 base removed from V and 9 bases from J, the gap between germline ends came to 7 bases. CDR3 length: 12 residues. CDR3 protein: CASSLGEVPQHF. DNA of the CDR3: TGTGCCAGCAGCTTAGGAGAGGTGCCCCAGCATTTT.

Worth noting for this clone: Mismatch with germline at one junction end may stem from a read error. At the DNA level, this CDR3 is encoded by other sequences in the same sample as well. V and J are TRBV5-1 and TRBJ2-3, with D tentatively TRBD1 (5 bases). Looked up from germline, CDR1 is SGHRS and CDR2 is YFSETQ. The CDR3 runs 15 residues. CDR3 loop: CASSSSSRVTDTQYF. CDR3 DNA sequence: TGCGCCAGCAGCTCTTCCAGCAGGGTCACAGATACACAGTATTTT.

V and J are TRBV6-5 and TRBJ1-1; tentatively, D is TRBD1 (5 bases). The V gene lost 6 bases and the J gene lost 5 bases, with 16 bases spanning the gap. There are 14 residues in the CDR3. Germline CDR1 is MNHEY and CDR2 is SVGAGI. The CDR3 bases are TGTGCCAGCAGGGAAGGGGATCTGGGAACTGAAGCTTTCTTT. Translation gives CASREGDLGTEAFF.

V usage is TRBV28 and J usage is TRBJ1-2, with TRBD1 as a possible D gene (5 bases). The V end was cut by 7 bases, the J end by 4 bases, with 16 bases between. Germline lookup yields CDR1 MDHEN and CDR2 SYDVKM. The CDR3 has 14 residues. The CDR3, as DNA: TGTGCCAGCATCCGGGGCGGGGTTGGCTATGGCTACACCTTC. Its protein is CASIRGGVGYGYTF.

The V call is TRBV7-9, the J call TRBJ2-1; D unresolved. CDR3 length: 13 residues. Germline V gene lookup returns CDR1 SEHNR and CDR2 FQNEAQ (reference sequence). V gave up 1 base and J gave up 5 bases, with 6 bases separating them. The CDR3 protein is CASSLGANNEQFF. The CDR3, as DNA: TGTGCCAGCAGCTTAGGAGCAAACAATGAGCAGTTCTTC.

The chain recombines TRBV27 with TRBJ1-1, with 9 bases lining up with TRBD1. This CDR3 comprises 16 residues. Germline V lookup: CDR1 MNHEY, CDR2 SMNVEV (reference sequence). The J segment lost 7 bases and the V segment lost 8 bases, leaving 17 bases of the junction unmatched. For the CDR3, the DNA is TGTGCCAGCGCCACCGGGACAGGGATTGCGAAGGTTGAAGCTTTCTTT. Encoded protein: CASATGTGIAKVEAFF.

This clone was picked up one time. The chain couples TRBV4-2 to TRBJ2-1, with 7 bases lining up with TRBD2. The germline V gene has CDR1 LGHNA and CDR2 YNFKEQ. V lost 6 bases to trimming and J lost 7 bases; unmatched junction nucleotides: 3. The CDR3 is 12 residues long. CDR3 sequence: CASRTSFNEQFF. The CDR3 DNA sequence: TGTGCCAGCAGGACTAGCTTTAATGAGCAGTTCTTC.

CDR3: CASSLEGQYSNQPQHF. In DNA, the CDR3 is TGTGCCAGCAGCTTAGAGGGACAGTATAGCAATCAGCCCCAGCATTTT. The chain has TRBV7-3 and TRBJ1-5; TRBD1 matches at 7 bases. The CDR3 extends over 16 amino acids. Trimming removed 2 bases from V and 0 bases from J; junction bases left unmatched: 4. Germline V CDR1 and CDR2: SGHTA, FQGTGA.

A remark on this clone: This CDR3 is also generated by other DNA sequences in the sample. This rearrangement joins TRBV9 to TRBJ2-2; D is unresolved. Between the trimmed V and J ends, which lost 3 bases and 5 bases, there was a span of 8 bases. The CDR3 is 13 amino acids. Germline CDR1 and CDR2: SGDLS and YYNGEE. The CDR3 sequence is CASSASGTGELFF. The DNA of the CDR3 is TGTGCCAGCAGCGCCTCAGGTACCGGGGAGCTGTTTTTT.

Here the CDR3 DNA reads TGTGCCAGCAGCAGCGGGACTAGCGGGAGACGAACCGGGGAGCTGTTTTTT. It codes for CASSSGTSGRRTGELFF. V is TRBV5-4 and J is TRBJ2-2; 14 bases map to TRBD2. The germline V gene has CDR1 SGHNT and CDR2 YYREEE (reference sequence). This CDR3 is built from 17 residues. V gave up 4 bases and J gave up 5 bases; unmatched junction bases: 7. The full variable domain, its missing parts supplied by reference TRBV5-4 and TRBJ2-2, is ETGVTQSPTHLIKTRGQQVTLRCSSQSGHNTVSWYQQALGQGPQFIFQYYREEENGRGNFPPRFSGLQFPNYSSELNVNALELDDSALYLCASSSGTSGRRTGELFFGEGSRLTVL.

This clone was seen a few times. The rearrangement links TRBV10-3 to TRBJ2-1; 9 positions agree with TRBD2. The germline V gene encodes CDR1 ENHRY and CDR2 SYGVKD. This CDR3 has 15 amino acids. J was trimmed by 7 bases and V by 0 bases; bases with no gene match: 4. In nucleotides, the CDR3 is TGTGCCATCAGTGAGTCTAGCGGGAGTATAAATGAGCAGTTCTTC. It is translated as CAISESSGSINEQFF.

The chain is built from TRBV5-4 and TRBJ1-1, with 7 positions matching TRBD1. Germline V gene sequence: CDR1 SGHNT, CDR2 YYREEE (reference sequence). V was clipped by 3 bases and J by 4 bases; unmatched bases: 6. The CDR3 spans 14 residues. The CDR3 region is CASSSQGGSTEAFF. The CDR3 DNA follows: TGTGCCAGCAGCTCCCAGGGGGGCAGCACTGAAGCTTTCTTT.

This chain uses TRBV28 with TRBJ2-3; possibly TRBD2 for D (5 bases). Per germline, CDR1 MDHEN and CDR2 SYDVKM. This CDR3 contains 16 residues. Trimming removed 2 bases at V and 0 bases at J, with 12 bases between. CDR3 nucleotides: TGTGCCAGCAGTTTAGAGGGAATCTATAGCACAGATACGCAGTATTTT. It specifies CASSLEGIYSTDTQYF.

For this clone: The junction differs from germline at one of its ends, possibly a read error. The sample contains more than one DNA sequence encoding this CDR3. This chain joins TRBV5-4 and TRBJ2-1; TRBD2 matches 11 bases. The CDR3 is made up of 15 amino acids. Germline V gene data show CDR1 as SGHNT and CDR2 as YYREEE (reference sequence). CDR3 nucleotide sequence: TGTGCCAGTAGCTCACTAGCGGGAGTCGGGAAAGAGCAGTTCTTC. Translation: CASSSLAGVGKEQFF.

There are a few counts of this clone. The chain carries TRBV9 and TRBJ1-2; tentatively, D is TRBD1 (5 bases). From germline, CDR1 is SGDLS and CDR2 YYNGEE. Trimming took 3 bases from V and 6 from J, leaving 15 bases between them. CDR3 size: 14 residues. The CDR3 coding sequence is TGTGCCAGCAGCGCATCTCAGGGTTGGAATGGCTACACCTTC. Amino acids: CASSASQGWNGYTF. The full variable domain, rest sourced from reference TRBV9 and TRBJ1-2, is DSGVTQTPKHLITATGQRVTLRCSPRSGDLSVYWYQQSLDQGLQFLIQYYNGEERAKGNILERFSAQQFPDLHSELNLSSLELGDSALYFCASSASQGWNGYTFGSGTRLTVV.

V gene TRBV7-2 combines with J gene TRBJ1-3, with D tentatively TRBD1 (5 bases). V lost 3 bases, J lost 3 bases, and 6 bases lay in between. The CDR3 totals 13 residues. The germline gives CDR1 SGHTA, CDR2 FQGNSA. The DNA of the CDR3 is TGTGCCAGCAGCTTTAGGGGTGGAAACACCATATATTTT. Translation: CASSFRGGNTIYF.

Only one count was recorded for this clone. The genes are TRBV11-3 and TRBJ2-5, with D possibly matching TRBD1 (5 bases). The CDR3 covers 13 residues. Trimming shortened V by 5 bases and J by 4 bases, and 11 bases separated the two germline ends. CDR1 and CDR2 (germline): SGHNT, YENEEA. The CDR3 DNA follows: TGTGCCAGCAGCCGTCAAGGGGCAGAGACCCAGTACTTC. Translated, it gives CASSRQGAETQYF.

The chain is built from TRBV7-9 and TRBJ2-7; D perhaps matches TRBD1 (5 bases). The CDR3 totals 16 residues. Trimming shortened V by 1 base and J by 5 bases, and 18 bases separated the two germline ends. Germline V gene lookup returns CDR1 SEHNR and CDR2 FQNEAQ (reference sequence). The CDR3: CASSLETQKGVDEQYF. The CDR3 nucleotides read TGTGCCAGCAGCTTAGAGACGCAGAAAGGGGTGGACGAGCAGTACTTC.

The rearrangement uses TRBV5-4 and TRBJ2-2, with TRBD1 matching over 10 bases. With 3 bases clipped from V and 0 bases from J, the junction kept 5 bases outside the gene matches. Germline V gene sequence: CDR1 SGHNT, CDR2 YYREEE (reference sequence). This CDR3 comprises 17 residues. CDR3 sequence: CASSWGTGASNTGELFF. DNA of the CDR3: TGTGCCAGCAGCTGGGGGACAGGGGCATCGAACACCGGGGAGCTGTTTTTT.

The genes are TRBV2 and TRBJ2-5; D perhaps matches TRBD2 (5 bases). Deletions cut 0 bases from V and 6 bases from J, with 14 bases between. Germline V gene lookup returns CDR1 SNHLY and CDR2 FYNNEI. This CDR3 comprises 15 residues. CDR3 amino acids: CASSEARYGEKTQYF. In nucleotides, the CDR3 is TGTGCCAGCAGTGAAGCGCGTTACGGGGAAAAGACCCAGTACTTC.